The 21 T cell receptor beta chains presented below share a single source sample, sequenced in a study of T cell responses to AZD1222 COVID-19 vaccine. The data were produced by immunoSEQ multiplex PCR, yet TCRdb's version contains in-frame clones alone and is incomplete. The table shows roughly 100,000 clones, with 84% occurring only once. The sample consisted of peripheral blood, taken on day 0 of AZD1222 vaccination. Source of these receptors: an adult in good health.

CDR3 in amino acids: CASRTGAQPQHF. The CDR3 nucleotides read TGTGCCAGCAGAACGGGGGCTCAGCCCCAGCATTTT. The chain has TRBV12-3 or TRBV12-4 and TRBJ1-5; a weak D match, TRBD1 (6 bases). Trimming pared 6 bases from V and 6 bases from J, leaving 9 bases between. The CDR3 is made up of 12 amino acids.

This chain joins TRBV18 and TRBJ1-3; TRBD1 aligns across 7 bases. CDR3 length equals 17 residues. V lost 2 bases to trimming and J lost 0 bases; unmatched junction nucleotides: 7. Per the germline V gene, CDR1 is KGHSH and CDR2 is LQKENI. CDR3 loop: CASSPSQQGYSGNTIYF. The CDR3 nucleotides read TGTGCCAGCTCACCATCCCAACAGGGGTACTCTGGAAACACCATATATTTT.

The gene calls are TRBV30 and TRBJ1-2; D is unresolved. This CDR3 has 12 residues. Germline CDR1 and CDR2: GTSNPN and SVGIG (reference sequence). The V end lost 3 bases, the J end lost 4 bases, and 9 bases lay between the germline ends. CDR3 region: CAWREALYGYTF. In nucleotides, the CDR3 is TGTGCCTGGAGAGAAGCTCTCTATGGCTACACCTTC.

The chain combines TRBV6-5 with TRBJ2-7; weak D call: TRBD2 (7 bases). V lost 0 bases, J lost 6 bases, and 18 bases lay in between. Germline CDR1 and CDR2: MNHEY and SVGAGI. The CDR3 length is 16 residues. The CDR3 loop is CASSYSHGGPLSEQYV. CDR3 bases: TGTGCCAGCAGTTACTCCCACGGGGGGCCCTTGAGCGAGCAGTACGTC.

The chain combines TRBV19 with TRBJ2-3; 8 bases match TRBD2. CDR1 is LNHDA and CDR2 is SQIVND in the germline V gene (reference sequence). The CDR3 loop spans 15 amino acids. The CDR3 region has the DNA TGTGTCACCCTAGTGAGCGGGGGAGCTTCGGATACGCAGTATTTT. Translating gives CVTLVSGGASDTQYF.

The chain combines TRBV19 with TRBJ2-7; 9 positions match TRBD1. This CDR3 is 15 amino acids long. J lost 6 bases, V lost 3 bases, and 9 bases had no gene match. Germline V lookup: CDR1 LNHDA, CDR2 SQIVND (reference sequence). CDR3 sequence (DNA): TGTGCCAGTAGTATCGGGACAGGGTTATCTGGCGAGCAGTACTTC. This gives the protein CASSIGTGLSGEQYF.

The rearrangement joins TRBV12-3 or TRBV12-4 to TRBJ1-1; no clear D. Trimming left V 2 bases short and J 1 base short, with 5 bases between. CDR3 length: 13 residues. CDR3 sequence: CASSLHENTEAFF. The CDR3, as DNA: TGTGCCAGCAGTTTACACGAGAACACTGAAGCTTTCTTT.

V is TRBV7-2 and J is TRBJ1-6; D uncertain. CDR1 SGHTA and CDR2 FQGNSA come from the germline V gene. Trimming left V 7 bases short and J 9 bases short, with 13 bases between. The CDR3 contains 13 residues. The chain's CDR3 is CASTLSPSSPLHF. In DNA form, the CDR3 reads TGTGCCAGCACCCTTTCGCCGAGTTCACCCCTCCACTTT.

V gene TRBV6-5 combines with J gene TRBJ2-3; tentatively, D is TRBD1 (6 bases). The length of the CDR3 is 14 residues. Trimming pared 7 bases from V and 1 base from J, leaving 12 bases between. CDR1 is MNHEY and CDR2 is SVGAGI in the germline V gene. The CDR3 loop is CASIREGGTDTQYF. The CDR3 DNA sequence: TGTGCCAGCATACGAGAGGGGGGCACAGATACGCAGTATTTT.

CDR3 residues: CASRGTAYNEQFF. For the CDR3, the DNA is TGCGCCAGCAGGGGGACTGCCTACAATGAGCAGTTCTTC. The chain couples TRBV4-3 to TRBJ2-1; maybe TRBD2 (6 bases). From germline, CDR1 is LGHNA and CDR2 YSLEER. The CDR3 is made up of 13 amino acids. V was clipped by 6 bases and J by 2 bases, with 8 bases between them.

This clone was observed a handful of times. This chain links TRBV19 with TRBJ1-2; 8 bases line up with TRBD1. In germline, CDR1 is LNHDA, CDR2 SQIVND (reference sequence). The CDR3 has 16 residues. J lost 3 bases, V lost 8 bases, and 14 bases had no gene match. The CDR3 coding sequence is TGTGCCAGTCGTAAGCTCGGGACAGGTGGTTACTATGGCTACACCTTC. Translation: CASRKLGTGGYYGYTF.

This chain connects TRBV2 to TRBJ1-5; D is ambiguous. The CDR3 loop spans 11 amino acids. The germline V gene has CDR1 SNHLY and CDR2 FYNNEI. Trimming cost V 6 bases and J 9 bases, with 9 bases left between them. CDR3 coding DNA: TGTGCCAGCAGGGATCTCTGGCCCCAGCATTTT. Amino acid sequence: CASRDLWPQHF.

In this sample, this clone turned up once. V gene TRBV12-3 or TRBV12-4 combines with J gene TRBJ1-4; the D is unclear. V was pared by 3 bases and J by 7 bases, with 3 bases between. The CDR3 contains 11 residues. The CDR3: CASSFLEKLFF. The CDR3 nucleotides read TGTGCCAGCAGTTTCCTTGAAAAACTGTTTTTT.

The gene calls are TRBV18 and TRBJ2-7; D is uncertain. The V gene's germline CDR1 is KGHSH and CDR2 LQKENI. Deletions cut 3 bases from V and 0 bases from J, with 12 bases between. There are 15 residues in the CDR3. CDR3 nucleotide sequence: TGTGCCAGCTCACCGGGAACTACCTCCTCCTACGAGCAGTACGTC. It is translated as CASSPGTTSSYEQYV.

The gene calls are TRBV7-2 and TRBJ1-3; D might be TRBD1 (6 bases). The V end was cut by 0 bases, the J end by 3 bases, with 9 bases between. Germline V lookup: CDR1 SGHTA, CDR2 FQGNSA. The length of the CDR3 is 15 residues. This CDR3 is CASSLARGLGNTIYF. The CDR3 bases are TGTGCCAGCAGCTTAGCGCGGGGGCTTGGAAACACCATATATTTT.

This clone was counted only a few times. Distinct nucleotide sequences in the sample also encode this CDR3. This chain connects TRBV30 to TRBJ1-3; no definite D call. CDR3 length: 13 residues. CDR1 is GTSNPN and CDR2 is SVGIG in the germline V gene (reference sequence). Trimming took off 1 base at V and 0 bases at J, with 4 bases between the two ends. Here the CDR3 DNA reads TGTGCCTGGAGTGGAGTCTCTGGAAACACCATATATTTT. Translating it yields CAWSGVSGNTIYF.

The chain is built from TRBV20-1 and TRBJ2-1; D is uncertain. Germline values: CDR1 DFQATT, CDR2 SNEGSKA (reference sequence). V was pared by 3 bases and J by 2 bases, with 5 bases between. The CDR3 has 12 residues. DNA for the CDR3: TGCAGTGCTAGTAACACCTACAATGAGCAGTTCTTC. Amino acids: CSASNTYNEQFF.

V is TRBV6-5 and J is TRBJ1-4; tentatively, D is TRBD1 (6 bases). Trimming took off 5 bases at V and 6 bases at J, with 13 bases between the two ends. Germline CDR1 is MNHEY and CDR2 is SVGAGI. The CDR3 consists of 14 residues. Written as DNA, the CDR3 is TGTGCCAGCAGTCTAGTGAGGGGGGATGAAAAACTGTTTTTT. Encoded protein: CASSLVRGDEKLFF.

This chain connects TRBV19 to TRBJ1-5, with TRBD1 matching 10 bases. Per germline, CDR1 LNHDA and CDR2 SQIVND (reference sequence). With V trimmed by 3 bases and J by 4 bases, 3 bases remained unmatched. This CDR3 comprises 15 residues. The CDR3: CASSIGQGDNQPQHF. The CDR3 region has the DNA TGTGCCAGTAGTATCGGACAGGGGGATAATCAGCCCCAGCATTTT.

The J gene is TRBJ2-1, the V gene TRBV7-2, with 7 nucleotides matching TRBD2. This CDR3 is built from 16 residues. CDR1 and CDR2 from the germline V gene are SGHTA and FQGNSA. With V trimmed by 4 bases and J by 14 bases, 20 bases remained unmatched. CDR3 sequence reads: CASSSRLAGTGVQKFF. In DNA, the CDR3 is TGTGCCAGCAGCTCCCGACTAGCTGGAACCGGTGTGCAAAAGTTCTTC.

V is TRBV10-3 and J is TRBJ1-2; D call uncertain. The germline V and J ends were trimmed by 2 bases and 4 bases, with 8 bases remaining between them. The CDR3 covers 13 residues. Germline V gives CDR1 ENHRY, CDR2 SYGVKD. Here the CDR3 reads CAISEEGVYGYTF. The CDR3 nucleotides are TGTGCCATCAGTGAGGAGGGTGTCTATGGCTACACCTTC.